The present T cell receptor (beta chain) was sequenced within a study of blood T cell repertoires in COVID-19. Study background: There were acute and convalescent COVID-19 samples, and they came from the United States, Italy and Spain. The cDNA or gDNA used as material had been derived from T cells, B-cell-depleted T cells, or PBMCs.

Source study methods: From reference gene primer amplification, estimates of nucleated cell counts were derived. Repertoires were generated with immunoSEQ multiplex PCR, while TCRdb's copy carries only in-frame clones and drops some. The V and J calls and clone size come from that table; D and trimming were worked out from the DNA. The sample records 230,000 or so clones, 80% to 90% being singletons. The junction had 8 bases not matched to a gene; V was cut back by 1 base and J by 6 bases. From germline, CDR1 is KGHSH and CDR2 LQKENI. The CDR3 runs to 17 residues. This clonotype originated in a woman aged 40-49 years who had recovered from COVID-19. The specimen sequenced was peripheral blood. V usage is TRBV18 and J usage is TRBJ2-3; 12 nucleotides align to TRBD2. CDR3: CASSPQGTGTSGDTQYF. The DNA for the CDR3 is TGTGCCAGCTCACCACAAGGAACCGGGACTAGCGGGGATACGCAGTATTTT.